A selection of T cell receptor beta chains follows, all from one sample in a study of blood T cell repertoires in COVID-19. TCRdb's copy holds only in-frame clones and misses some; the assay was immunoSEQ multiplex PCR. The sample includes about 250,000 clones, about nine tenths of them seen just once. The sample comprised PBMCs or T cells enriched from blood (not recorded which). These receptors were taken from a man aged 35-49 years who had recovered from COVID-19. CDR3s include the opening cysteine and the closing phenylalanine or tryptophan. D genes are given only for firm matches. The size field is filled for only some rows; it gives once, few, many or a size class.

TRBV3-1/TRBV3-2,NA,TRBJ2-7,NA,CASSPMSFSYEQYF,TGTGCCAGCAGCCCAATGTCATTCTCCTACGAGCAGTACTTC
TRBV16,NA,TRBJ2-2,NA,CASSQGPANTGELFF,TGTGCCAGCAGCCAAGGGCCAGCGAACACCGGGGAGCTGTTTTTT
TRBV10-3,NA,TRBJ1-1,NA,CASWGDTEAFF,TGTGCCTCATGGGGGGACACTGAAGCTTTCTTT
TRBV5-1,NA,TRBJ1-4,NA,CASSLLGPWTEKLFF,TGCGCCAGCAGCTTGCTGGGGCCTTGGACCGAAAAACTGTTTTTT
TRBV7-2,TRBD2,TRBJ2-3,NA,CASSPLAGRGTDTQYF,TGTGCCAGCAGCCCCCTAGCGGGGCGGGGCACAGATACGCAGTATTTT
TRBV19,TRBD1,TRBJ1-1,NA,CASSPSGTGVSGAFF,TGTGCCAGTAGTCCGTCCGGGACAGGCGTTTCCGGAGCTTTCTTT
TRBV13,TRBD1,TRBJ1-2,once,CASSLGGQGGYGYTF,TGTGCCAGCAGCTTAGGGGGACAGGGAGGCTATGGCTACACCTTC
TRBV7-2,NA,TRBJ1-4,once,CASSLGPSGEKLFF,TGTGCCAGCAGCTTAGGGCCGTCGGGTGAAAAACTGTTTTTT
TRBV19,TRBD1,TRBJ1-5,NA,CASSPDRDQPQHF,TGTGCCAGTAGTCCCGACAGGGATCAGCCCCAGCATTTT
TRBV12-3/TRBV12-4,NA,TRBJ2-7,NA,CASSSGREQYF,TGTGCCAGCAGTTCAGGTCGGGAGCAGTACTTC
TRBV18,NA,TRBJ1-4,few,CASSPAANEKLFF,TGTGCCAGCTCACCAGCGGCAAATGAAAAACTGTTTTTT
TRBV3-1/TRBV3-2,NA,TRBJ1-2,NA,CASSLNSPNYGYTF,TGTGCCAGCAGCCTGAACTCCCCTAACTATGGCTACACCTTC
TRBV10-3,TRBD1,TRBJ1-5,NA,CAIGGQGRSQPQHF,TGTGCCATTGGGGGACAGGGGCGAAGTCAGCCCCAGCATTTT
TRBV9,TRBD2,TRBJ2-2,once,CASSVLAGMPGELFF,TGTGCCAGCAGCGTACTAGCGGGGATGCCCGGGGAGCTGTTTTTT
TRBV4-2,TRBD2,TRBJ2-3,NA,CASSQAETSGTGTQYF,TGTGCCAGCAGCCAAGCTGAGACTAGCGGGACGGGCACGCAGTATTTT
TRBV18,TRBD1,TRBJ1-1,NA,CASSPPTGAIVEAFF,TGTGCCAGCTCACCCCCGACAGGGGCGATAGTTGAAGCTTTCTTT
TRBV7-2,NA,TRBJ2-1,NA,CASILRGGGSFEQFF,TGTGCCAGCATCTTGCGGGGAGGCGGGTCCTTTGAGCAGTTCTTC
TRBV30,TRBD1,TRBJ1-3,few,CAWTIPGGWTGNTIYF,TGTGCCTGGACTATACCAGGGGGCTGGACTGGAAACACCATATATTTT
TRBV7-9,NA,TRBJ1-6,NA,CASSSDIGSSPLHF,TGTGCCAGCAGCTCCGACATTGGGAGTTCACCCCTCCACTTT
TRBV11-1,NA,TRBJ2-7,once,CASSPGTAASYEQYF,TGTGCCAGCAGCCCAGGTACAGCGGCCTCCTACGAGCAGTACTTC
TRBV19,TRBD2,TRBJ2-2,NA,CASSRREFTGELFF,TGTGCCAGTAGTAGGCGGGAGTTCACCGGGGAGCTGTTTTTT
TRBV7-2,NA,TRBJ1-2,NA,CASSLGRHRPGSNYGYTF,TGTGCCAGCAGCTTAGGTAGACACAGACCGGGGTCGAACTATGGCTACACCTTC
TRBV27,TRBD2,TRBJ2-7,NA,CASSFQGLREGSYEQYF,TGTGCCAGCAGCTTTCAAGGACTTAGGGAGGGCTCCTACGAGCAGTACTTC
TRBV7-7,TRBD2,TRBJ2-5,NA,CASSLGLAGLQETQYF,TGTGCTAGCAGCTTAGGACTAGCGGGGCTCCAAGAGACCCAGTACTTC
TRBV18,TRBD2,TRBJ2-1,NA,CASSTGLARSYDEQFF,TGTGCCAGCTCAACTGGACTAGCCCGGTCGTATGATGAGCAGTTCTTC
TRBV19,NA,TRBJ2-5,NA,CASTSPGTPQETQYF,TGTGCCAGTACCTCGCCCGGGACACCCCAAGAGACCCAGTACTTC
TRBV6-5,TRBD1,TRBJ1-3,few,CASSTGAGNTIYF,TGTGCCAGCAGCACAGGGGCTGGAAACACCATATATTTT
TRBV6-2/TRBV6-3,NA,TRBJ1-1,NA,CASSRGRTEAFF,TGTGCCAGCAGTAGAGGGAGAACTGAAGCTTTCTTT
TRBV19,NA,TRBJ1-4,few,CASTRRGGNEKLFF,TGTGCCAGTACCAGAAGAGGGGGAAATGAAAAACTGTTTTTT
TRBV4-2,TRBD2,TRBJ2-7,NA,CASSSRGVTDEQYF,TGTGCCAGCAGTTCCCGGGGGGTAACGGACGAGCAGTACTTC
TRBV19,NA,TRBJ1-5,NA,CASSTIQGGDQPQHF,TGTGCCAGTAGTACCATACAGGGTGGAGATCAGCCCCAGCATTTT
TRBV3-1/TRBV3-2,TRBD1,TRBJ1-3,NA,CASSIRQGSSGNTIYF,TGTGCCAGCAGCATAAGACAGGGAAGCTCTGGAAACACCATATATTTT
TRBV7-8,NA,TRBJ1-5,once,CASSGRKDSGIGNQPQHF,TGTGCCAGCAGCGGTCGAAAGGACAGTGGGATTGGCAATCAGCCCCAGCATTTT
TRBV29-1,TRBD1,TRBJ1-2,NA,CSTSGTVNGYTF,TGCAGCACCTCCGGGACAGTCAATGGCTACACCTTC
TRBV18,TRBD1,TRBJ1-6,many,CASSPGTGDNSPLHF,TGTGCCAGCTCACCGGGGACAGGGGATAATTCACCCCTCCACTTT
TRBV5-5,TRBD2,TRBJ2-1,NA,CASSLRLAGDNEQFF,TGTGCCAGCAGCTTGCGACTAGCGGGGGACAATGAGCAGTTCTTC
TRBV5-1,NA,TRBJ2-7,NA,CASSLELAGNEQYF,TGCGCCAGCAGCTTGGAATTGGCGGGAAACGAGCAGTACTTC
TRBV9,TRBD2,TRBJ2-5,few,CASSYVSLAVRETQYF,TGTGCCAGCAGCTACGTCTCCCTAGCGGTCCGAGAGACCCAGTACTTC
TRBV14,NA,TRBJ1-6,NA,CASSYRARGSPLHF,TGTGCCAGCAGCTACAGGGCAAGGGGGTCACCCCTCCACTTT
TRBV3-1/TRBV3-2,TRBD1,TRBJ2-3,NA,CASSQGTGRYTDTQYF,TGTGCCAGCAGCCAAGGGACAGGGCGATACACAGATACGCAGTATTTT
TRBV30,NA,TRBJ1-6,NA,CAWRARGTGGTPLHF,TGTGCCTGGAGAGCTCGGGGGACGGGTGGCACACCCCTCCACTTT
TRBV15,NA,TRBJ1-1,NA,CATSIQGRASAFF,TGTGCCACCAGTATACAGGGCAGAGCATCAGCTTTCTTT
TRBV25-1,NA,TRBJ1-4,NA,CASSVGATNEKLFF,TGTGCCAGCAGTGTCGGTGCAACTAATGAAAAACTGTTTTTT
TRBV5-6,TRBD1,TRBJ1-6,NA,CASSLGQGGSPLHF,TGTGCCAGCAGCCTGGGACAGGGAGGCTCACCCCTCCACTTT
TRBV10-3,TRBD2,TRBJ2-3,NA,CAIRSTSGSTDTQYF,TGTGCCATCAGGTCGACTAGCGGGAGTACAGATACGCAGTATTTT
TRBV5-4,TRBD2,TRBJ2-2,NA,CASSPPGLAGGVNTGELFF,TGTGCCAGCAGCCCGCCGGGACTAGCGGGCGGGGTGAACACCGGGGAGCTGTTTTTT
TRBV5-1,NA,TRBJ1-2,few,CASRAGDYGYTF,TGCGCCAGCAGGGCGGGAGACTATGGCTACACCTTC
TRBV7-6,NA,TRBJ2-3,NA,CASSLVPDGADTQYF,TGTGCCAGCAGCTTAGTCCCGGACGGGGCAGATACGCAGTATTTT
TRBV5-1,TRBD2,TRBJ2-1,NA,CASSLDASGGYNEQFF,TGCGCCAGCAGCTTGGATGCTAGCGGGGGCTACAATGAGCAGTTCTTC
TRBV10-3,TRBD1,TRBJ1-2,NA,CAISEPLTGNYGYTF,TGTGCCATCAGTGAACCCTTGACAGGGAACTATGGCTACACCTTC
TRBV7-2,TRBD1,TRBJ1-4,NA,CASSLDRGPNEKLFF,TGTGCCAGCAGCTTAGACAGGGGGCCCAATGAAAAACTGTTTTTT